This T cell receptor beta chain was retrieved from a study of regulatory T cells in long-lasting Graves disease. Study details: Antithyroid drug use was under 3 months in newly diagnosed Graves' patients.

This clonotype was seen at least ten times. Building the TCR beta libraries relied on iRepertoire HTBI primers, and CDR3 regions underwent Arm-PCR. MiXCR, run by TCRdb on the multiplex PCR reads, gives a single entry per CDR3 protein. The sample lists 500,000 or so distinct CDR3 sequences, 16% seen once, with approximately 12% in the top ten. Time point defined: newly diagnosed GD, antithyroid drugs for less than 3 months. Construction of the TCR library relied on RNA isolated from PBMCs. Germline loops: CDR1 GTSNPN, CDR2 SVGIG (reference sequence). Between the trimmed V and J ends, which lost 6 bases and 4 bases, there was a span of 7 bases. CDR3 length: 10 residues. These data were also reused for a study on T cells in Graves' hyperthyroidism and ophthalmopathy. This second report adds: The authors deemed Graves' hyperthyroidism stable absent ophthalmopathy progression within 18 months. The HTBI set primed first-round TCR CDR3 RT-PCR. The model forecast ophthalmopathy, anticipating it by a median roughly 6.5 months before onset.

The TCR originated in a man in his forties with Graves disease. This specimen consisted of peripheral blood mononuclear cells (PBMCs), obtained at new diagnosis, from a patient treated with antithyroid drugs. The chain employs TRBV30 and TRBJ2-7; no clear D. Written as DNA, the CDR3 is TGTGCCTGTGGATCATACGAGCAGTACTTC. Its translation is CACGSYEQYF. Full variable domain (rest looked up from reference TRBV30 and TRBJ2-7): SQTIHQWPATLVQPVGSPLSLECTVEGTSNPNLYWYRQAAGRGLQLLFYSVGIGQISSEVPQNLSASRPQDRQFILSSKKLLLSDSGFYLCACGSYEQYFGPGTRLTVT.